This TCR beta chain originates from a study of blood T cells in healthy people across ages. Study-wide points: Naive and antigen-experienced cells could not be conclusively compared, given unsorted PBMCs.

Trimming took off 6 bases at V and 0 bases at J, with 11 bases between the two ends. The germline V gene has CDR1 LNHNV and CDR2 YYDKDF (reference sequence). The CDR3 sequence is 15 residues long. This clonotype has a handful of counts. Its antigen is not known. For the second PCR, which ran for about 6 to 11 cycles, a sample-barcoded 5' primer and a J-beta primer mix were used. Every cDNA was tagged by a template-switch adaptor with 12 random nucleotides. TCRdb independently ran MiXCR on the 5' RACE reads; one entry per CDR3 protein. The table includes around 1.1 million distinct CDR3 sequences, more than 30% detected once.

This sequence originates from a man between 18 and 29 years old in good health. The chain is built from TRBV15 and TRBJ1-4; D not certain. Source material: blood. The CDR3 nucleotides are TGTGCCACCAGTCGGGCGGGTTCAACTAATGAAAAACTGTTTTTT. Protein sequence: CATSRAGSTNEKLFF.